A selection of T cell receptor beta chains follows, all from one sample in a study of HIV-infected patients and healthy controls. TCRdb used MiXCR to reprocess the 5' RACE reads, holding one entry per CDR3 protein. The sample records around 58,000 distinct CDR3 sequences, about a fifth being singletons. Sequences were obtained from CD4+ T cells from blood. These receptors originate from a human donor in good health. CDR3s include the opening cysteine and the closing phenylalanine or tryptophan. The D gene is left open where the match is weak. Rows may omit the clone size; those that give it use once, few, many or a size class.

V: TRBV4-2; length: 16; D: -; J: TRBJ1-1; size: -; DNA: TGTGCCAGCAGCCAACCGTCCAGCGGGATGAACACTGAAGCTTTCTTT; CDR3: CASSQPSSGMNTEAFF
V: TRBV9; length: 16; D: TRBD1; J: TRBJ2-1; size: many; DNA: TGTGCCAGCAGCGCGAGTCTAGCTCAGGGGGCTGGTGAGCAGTTCTTC; CDR3: CASSASLAQGAGEQFF
V: TRBV20-1; length: 14; D: TRBD2; J: TRBJ2-7; size: few; DNA: TGCAGTGCTAGAGTTCCTAGCGGGGGTTACGAGCAGTACTTC; CDR3: CSARVPSGGYEQYF
V: TRBV6-5; length: 13; D: -; J: TRBJ2-7; size: few; DNA: TGTGCCAGCAGGAGGACATTACTGTACGAGCAGTACTTC; CDR3: CASRRTLLYEQYF
V: TRBV6-6; length: 15; D: -; J: TRBJ2-7; size: few; DNA: TGTGCCAGCAGTTACTCCCAGGGAGGAGTCTACGAGCAGTACTTC; CDR3: CASSYSQGGVYEQYF
V: TRBV3-1; length: 15; D: -; J: TRBJ1-1; size: many; DNA: TGTGCCAGCAGCCAAGATAGGGGAAGGAACACTGAAGCTTTCTTT; CDR3: CASSQDRGRNTEAFF
V: TRBV7-9; length: 15; D: -; J: TRBJ2-3; size: -; DNA: TGTGCCAGCAGCTTAGGTCGAGGGGGCACAGATACGCAGTATTTT; CDR3: CASSLGRGGTDTQYF
V: TRBV19; length: 16; D: -; J: TRBJ1-1; size: -; DNA: TGTGCCAGTAGTAGCCGGGACAACAAGCCGAGCACTGAAGCTTTCTTT; CDR3: CASSSRDNKPSTEAFF
V: TRBV7-8; length: 16; D: TRBD1; J: TRBJ2-7; size: many; DNA: TGTGCCAGCAGCTTAGGGCCGGGACAGAATATCTACGAGCAGTACTTC; CDR3: CASSLGPGQNIYEQYF
V: TRBV29-1; length: 14; D: TRBD2; J: TRBJ2-3; size: many; DNA: TGCAGCGCAAGGAAAACTAGCGGTACAGATACGCAGTATTTT; CDR3: CSARKTSGTDTQYF
V: TRBV7-2; length: 13; D: -; J: TRBJ2-2; size: few; DNA: TGTGCCAGCAGCCCGTTGAACACCGGGGAGCTGTTTTTT; CDR3: CASSPLNTGELFF
V: TRBV12-3/TRBV12-4; length: 15; D: -; J: TRBJ2-7; size: -; DNA: TGTGCCAGCAGCCTCACGGGGGTAAGGTCCTACGAGCAGTACTTC; CDR3: CASSLTGVRSYEQYF
V: TRBV18; length: 14; D: -; J: TRBJ2-5; size: -; DNA: TGTGCCAGCTCACCACCATCCGTGCCCGAGACCCAGTACTTC; CDR3: CASSPPSVPETQYF
V: TRBV7-2; length: 18; D: -; J: TRBJ1-1; size: -; DNA: TGTGCCAGCAGCTCATATTCCTCCGCAGGGTTCGGGAACACTGAAGCTTTCTTT; CDR3: CASSSYSSAGFGNTEAFF
V: TRBV18; length: 16; D: -; J: TRBJ1-4; size: -; DNA: TGTGCCAGCTCACCACCGTCCGGACTCACTAATGAAAAACTGTTTTTT; CDR3: CASSPPSGLTNEKLFF
V: TRBV5-1; length: 16; D: TRBD2; J: TRBJ2-3; size: many; DNA: TGCGCCAGCAGCTTGGAGGGACTAGCGGGAATAGATACGCAGTATTTT; CDR3: CASSLEGLAGIDTQYF
V: TRBV5-1; length: 15; D: -; J: TRBJ2-3; size: few; DNA: TGCGCCAGCAGCCAGACTGACGCTAGCACAGATACGCAGTATTTT; CDR3: CASSQTDASTDTQYF
V: TRBV4-1; length: 13; D: TRBD1; J: TRBJ2-7; size: -; DNA: TGCGCCAGCAGCCTTGGACAGGGCCACGAGCAGTACTTC; CDR3: CASSLGQGHEQYF
V: TRBV7-2; length: 15; D: -; J: TRBJ2-5; size: many; DNA: TGTGCCAGCAGCTTTGCTTTCAGGATACAAGAGACCCAGTACTTC; CDR3: CASSFAFRIQETQYF
V: TRBV28; length: 14; D: TRBD1; J: TRBJ2-7; size: many; DNA: TGTGCCATCAAGGCGGGACAGGGGGCTTACGAGCAGTACTTC; CDR3: CAIKAGQGAYEQYF
V: TRBV6-1; length: 13; D: -; J: TRBJ1-1; size: many; DNA: TGTGCCAGCAGTGAAACGAAAGGGGGTGAAGCTTTCTTT; CDR3: CASSETKGGEAFF
V: TRBV12-3/TRBV12-4; length: 18; D: TRBD2; J: TRBJ2-7; size: -; DNA: TGTGCCAGCAGTCTCCATCCGGGACTAGCGGGAGGTAGTCACGAGCAGTACTTC; CDR3: CASSLHPGLAGGSHEQYF
V: TRBV5-1; length: 15; D: -; J: TRBJ1-4; size: few; DNA: TGCGCCAGCAGCTCCAGACAGGCAACTAATGAAAAACTGTTTTTT; CDR3: CASSSRQATNEKLFF
V: TRBV3-1; length: 14; D: -; J: TRBJ1-1; size: few; DNA: TGTGCCAGCAGCCAACAGGGGATACGGACTGAAGCTTTCTTT; CDR3: CASSQQGIRTEAFF
V: TRBV29-1; length: 10; D: -; J: TRBJ1-1; size: -; DNA: TGCAGCGCAGGGTTGTCTGAAGCTTTCTTT; CDR3: CSAGLSEAFF
V: TRBV14; length: 15; D: -; J: TRBJ2-1; size: -; DNA: TGTGCCAGCAGCCATATCAGCGCCATAAGGAATGAGCAGTTCTTC; CDR3: CASSHISAIRNEQFF
V: TRBV6-6; length: 13; D: -; J: TRBJ1-6; size: few; DNA: TGTGCCAGCAGTTATGGTCCCGATTCACCCCTCCACTTT; CDR3: CASSYGPDSPLHF
V: TRBV4-2; length: 16; D: -; J: TRBJ2-7; size: -; DNA: TGTGCCAGCAGCCAAGGGAGGGCAGGGGAGCCCTACGAGCAGTACTTC; CDR3: CASSQGRAGEPYEQYF
V: TRBV11-1; length: 14; D: -; J: TRBJ1-1; size: few; DNA: TGTGCCAGCAGATTGACACCCCGGAGCACTGAAGCTTTCTTT; CDR3: CASRLTPRSTEAFF
V: TRBV4-1; length: 15; D: -; J: TRBJ2-7; size: -; DNA: TGCGCCAGCAGCCACACTACAGGTCCACTATACGAGCAGTACTTC; CDR3: CASSHTTGPLYEQYF
V: TRBV4-1; length: 18; D: -; J: TRBJ1-4; size: -; DNA: TGCGCCAGCAGCCAAGCTGTCGGTCGGACTATAACTAATGAAAAACTGTTTTTT; CDR3: CASSQAVGRTITNEKLFF
V: TRBV6-5; length: 15; D: TRBD1; J: TRBJ1-6; size: -; DNA: TGTGCCAGCAGTTACTCGAGACAGGGAGGTTCACCCCTCCACTTT; CDR3: CASSYSRQGGSPLHF
V: TRBV7-8; length: 19; D: TRBD1; J: TRBJ1-1; size: many; DNA: TGTGCCAGCAGCTTAGGCCCGGGACAGGGGGCTGCTTGGAACACTGAAGCTTTCTTT; CDR3: CASSLGPGQGAAWNTEAFF
V: TRBV29-1; length: 9; D: -; J: TRBJ2-3; size: -; DNA: TGCAGCGGCGGCGATACGCAGTATTTT; CDR3: CSGGDTQYF
V: TRBV27; length: 11; D: -; J: TRBJ2-7; size: many; DNA: TGTGCCAGCAGTTTAGGTGACGAGCAGTACTTC; CDR3: CASSLGDEQYF
V: TRBV2; length: 14; D: -; J: TRBJ2-2; size: -; DNA: TGTGCCAGTTCCCCGAGAAGGAACACCGGGGAGCTGTTTTTT; CDR3: CASSPRRNTGELFF
V: TRBV20-1; length: 14; D: TRBD1; J: TRBJ1-1; size: few; DNA: TGCAGTGCTAGACAGGGGGCTGGAGGCACTGAAGCTTTCTTT; CDR3: CSARQGAGGTEAFF
V: TRBV5-1; length: 12; D: -; J: TRBJ1-1; size: -; DNA: TGCGCCAGCAGCAGGGCGGCCACTGAAGCTTTCTTT; CDR3: CASSRAATEAFF
V: TRBV5-4; length: 14; D: -; J: TRBJ2-7; size: few; DNA: TGTGCCAGCAGCCCAGCAGGCAGGGGATACGAGCAGTACTTC; CDR3: CASSPAGRGYEQYF
V: TRBV29-1; length: 16; D: TRBD2; J: TRBJ2-3; size: -; DNA: TGCAGCGTTAGGGGACTAGCGGGAGTAGGCGCAGATACGCAGTATTTT; CDR3: CSVRGLAGVGADTQYF
V: TRBV20-1; length: 17; D: -; J: TRBJ2-3; size: -; DNA: TGCAGTGCTAGTCCGCTCAACCAGGGGATTAGCACAGATACGCAGTATTTT; CDR3: CSASPLNQGISTDTQYF
V: TRBV29-1; length: 16; D: TRBD2; J: TRBJ2-5; size: -; DNA: TGCAGCGTTAGGCGTCTAGCGGGAGCCGGGGGAGAGACCCAGTACTTC; CDR3: CSVRRLAGAGGETQYF
V: TRBV4-1; length: 15; D: -; J: TRBJ2-7; size: once; DNA: TGCGCCAGCAGCCCTGACGGCCAAATGCCCTACGAGCAGTACTTC; CDR3: CASSPDGQMPYEQYF
V: TRBV29-1; length: 14; D: TRBD1; J: TRBJ1-2; size: -; DNA: TGCAGCGTCGAGACAGGGGTCCTTAACTATGGCTACACCTTC; CDR3: CSVETGVLNYGYTF
V: TRBV3-1; length: 15; D: TRBD2; J: TRBJ2-7; size: many; DNA: TGTGCCAGCAGCCGGGGACTAGCGGTTCCCTACGAGCAGTACTTC; CDR3: CASSRGLAVPYEQYF
V: TRBV5-1; length: 16; D: TRBD2; J: TRBJ2-5; size: few; DNA: TGCGCCAGCTCATCACTAGCGGGAGTTGGGGTAGAGACCCAGTACTTC; CDR3: CASSSLAGVGVETQYF